This T cell receptor beta chain was sequenced for a study of T cell responses to AZD1222 COVID-19 vaccine. Assay used: immunoSEQ multiplex PCR; TCRdb lists only in-frame clones, some missing. The table includes 100,000 or so clones, 70% to 90% detected once. Germline CDR1 reads DFQATT; CDR2 reads SNEGSKA (reference sequence). V dropped 3 bases and J dropped 7; count of bases not matched to a gene: 10. This CDR3 is 15 amino acids long. V is TRBV20-1 and J is TRBJ2-1; 9 bases fit TRBD1. The receptor comes from an adult in good health. The source was peripheral blood, collected on day 0 of AZD1222 vaccination. In DNA, the CDR3 is TGCAGTGCTAGTAGCTTCGGACAGGGGTTAAATGAGCAGTTCTTC. It specifies CSASSFGQGLNEQFF.